These 24 T cell receptor beta chains share one sample of origin, sequenced in a study of blood T cell repertoires in COVID-19. Generated by immunoSEQ multiplex PCR, the TCRdb table keeps only in-frame clones and is missing some. The sample lists 17,000 or so clones; over 75% were seen once. Sample: peripheral blood. These receptors all stem from a man between 35 and 55 years old with active or convalescent COVID-19.

In this sample, this clone is medium-sized. The chain couples TRBV2 to TRBJ2-5, with 14 bases fitting TRBD2. Trimming cost V 5 bases and J 6 bases; bases outside gene matches: 14. The CDR3 is 18 residues long. The germline CDR1 and CDR2 sequences are SNHLY and FYNNEI. The CDR3 nucleotides read TGTGCCAGCAGTTCGCCGGGACTAGCGGGGGTCTCGGCTAAGACCCAGTACTTC. Its protein product is CASSSPGLAGVSAKTQYF.

This clone was detected only a few times. One junction end disagrees with the germline gene, perhaps due to a read error. J is TRBJ1-3 and V is TRBV19, with 10 bases fitting TRBD1. Germline CDR1 and CDR2: LNHDA and SQIVND (reference sequence). This CDR3 spans 12 amino acids. CDR3 residues: CASSLDRGRQYF. The DNA for the CDR3 is TGTGCCAGTAGTTTAGACAGGGGGCGACAATATTTT.

The chain recombines TRBV18 with TRBJ2-7; 11 nucleotides align to TRBD1. CDR1 and CDR2 from the germline V gene are KGHSH and LQKENI. This CDR3 is built from 14 residues. J lost 5 bases, V lost 3 bases, and 3 bases had no gene match. CDR3 nucleotide sequence: TGTGCCAGCTCACCCGGGACAGGGGGGGACGAGCAGTACTTC. Translation gives CASSPGTGGDEQYF.

CDR3 in amino acids: CASSLDSRTEAFF. In DNA form, the CDR3 reads TGTGCCAGCAGCTTAGACAGTAGGACTGAAGCTTTCTTT. The chain carries TRBV7-9 and TRBJ1-1, with D unclear. Germline values: CDR1 SEHNR, CDR2 FQNEAQ (reference sequence). Between the trimmed V and J ends, which lost 1 base and 5 bases, there was a span of 8 bases. This CDR3 comprises 13 residues.

The rearrangement links TRBV13 to TRBJ1-2; 8 bases match TRBD1. With V trimmed by 8 bases and J by 6 bases, 8 bases remained unmatched. The CDR3 spans 13 residues. Germline V lookup: CDR1 PRHDT, CDR2 FYEKMQ (reference sequence). The CDR3 DNA sequence: TGTGCCAGCCAAAGCGCAGGGGGCGATGGCTACACCTTC. Amino acids: CASQSAGGDGYTF.

The J gene is TRBJ2-5, the V gene TRBV15; TRBD2 might be the D (6 bases). Trimming cost V 1 base and J 5 bases, with 14 bases left between them. This CDR3 region has 15 residues. Germline CDR1 and CDR2: LNHNV and YYDKDF (reference sequence). CDR3 sequence reads: CATSRALPRGETQYF. Written as DNA, the CDR3 is TGTGCCACCAGCAGAGCACTGCCTCGGGGGGAGACCCAGTACTTC. Combining the CDR3 with reference TRBV15 and TRBJ2-5 gives the whole variable domain DAMVIQNPRYQVTQFGKPVTLSCSQTLNHNVMYWYQQKSSQAPKLLFHYYDKDFNNEADTPDNFQSRRPNTSFCFLDIRSPGLGDTAMYLCATSRALPRGETQYFGPGTRLLVL.

The rearrangement uses TRBV18 and TRBJ1-2, with 8 bases matching TRBD1. Germline V lookup: CDR1 KGHSH, CDR2 LQKENI. The junction had 21 bases not matched to a gene; V was cut back by 3 bases and J by 3 bases. CDR3 length: 20 amino acids. CDR3 sequence (DNA): TGTGCCAGCTCACCTCTACCGAGGACAGGACAGGGAGTTTTAGACTATGGCTACACCTTC. Its translation is CASSPLPRTGQGVLDYGYTF.

The chain combines TRBV3-1 (or the pseudogene TRBV3-2) with TRBJ1-2; D might be TRBD1 (5 bases). Germline V CDR1 and CDR2: LGHDT, YNNKEL (reference sequence). V lost 7 bases and J 8 bases, leaving 14 bases between the germline ends. The CDR3 contains 12 residues. This CDR3 is CASTPGQGGYTF. DNA of the CDR3: TGTGCCAGCACCCCGGGCCAGGGAGGCTACACCTTC.

This clone was seen a handful of times. V gene TRBV19 combines with J gene TRBJ1-4; D perhaps matches TRBD1 (6 bases). V was clipped by 5 bases and J by 4 bases, with 20 bases between them. The CDR3 has 17 residues. CDR1 is LNHDA, CDR2 SQIVND, per germline (reference sequence). CDR3 nucleotide sequence: TGTGCCAGTAGTCCAGCCCAGGGGCGGAACCATAATGAAAAACTGTTTTTT. Its translation is CASSPAQGRNHNEKLFF.

This rearrangement joins TRBV6-5 to TRBJ1-2; D is undetermined. CDR3 length equals 15 residues. Germline V CDR1 and CDR2: MNHEY, SVGAGI. Trimming stripped 7 bases from V and 4 bases from J, with 19 bases between. This CDR3 reads CASTPRESYPYGYTF. In nucleotides, the CDR3 is TGTGCCAGCACCCCGAGGGAATCCTACCCCTATGGCTACACCTTC.

The rearrangement links TRBV2 to TRBJ1-1; no reliable D call. CDR1 and CDR2 from the germline V gene are SNHLY and FYNNEI. Between the trimmed V and J ends, which lost 3 bases and 1 base, there was a span of 6 bases. This CDR3 comprises 13 residues. The CDR3 nucleotides are TGTGCCAGCAGTGAGGAGAGGAACACTGAAGCTTTCTTT. Translation: CASSEERNTEAFF.

The chain has TRBV5-8 and TRBJ1-4, with 10 bases identical to TRBD1. Trimming took 9 bases from V and 7 from J; bases not matched to a gene: 15. Germline V CDR1 and CDR2: SGHTS, YDEGEE. This CDR3 is 16 amino acids long. CDR3 region: CATQRDRGRVGEKLFF. CDR3 coding DNA: TGTGCCACTCAGAGGGACAGGGGTCGAGTAGGTGAAAAACTGTTTTTT.

J is TRBJ2-7 and V is TRBV24-1, with TRBD1 identical over 7 bases. V lost 4 bases and J lost 3; bases outside the gene matches: 8. Germline V gene data show CDR1 as KGHDR and CDR2 as SFDVKD. There are 15 residues in the CDR3. CDR3 bases: TGTGCCACCAGTGAAACCGGGACAGCTCACTACGAGCAGTACTTC. Encoded protein: CATSETGTAHYEQYF.

This clone has more than one count but fewer than ten. The chain combines TRBV2 with TRBJ2-1; 7 nucleotides align to TRBD1. The CDR3 is 13 residues long. CDR1 is SNHLY, CDR2 FYNNEI, per germline. V lost 5 bases and J lost 7; bases outside the gene matches: 5. The CDR3 sequence is CASSTTGENEQFF. In nucleotides, the CDR3 is TGTGCCAGCAGTACTACAGGGGAGAATGAGCAGTTCTTC.

The genes are TRBV7-2 and TRBJ1-5; 8 bases are a match to TRBD1. Germline CDR1 reads SGHTA; CDR2 reads FQGNSA. Germline trimming cut 1 base from V and 3 bases from J; bases unmatched to any gene: 5. This CDR3 region has 16 residues. CDR3: CASSLVVGQDNQPQHF. Here the CDR3 DNA reads TGTGCCAGCAGCTTAGTGGTGGGACAGGACAATCAGCCCCAGCATTTT.

The rearrangement links TRBV11-3 to TRBJ2-7; possible D gene TRBD1, 6 bases. CDR3 length equals 13 residues. Germline lookup yields CDR1 SGHNT and CDR2 YENEEA. Trimming shortened V by 5 bases and J by 1 base, and 9 bases separated the two germline ends. Here the CDR3 DNA reads TGTGCCAGCAGCAAACAGGGTTCCTACGAGCAGTACTTC. This translates into CASSKQGSYEQYF.

The chain uses TRBV6-2 or TRBV6-3 and TRBJ1-1; 8 bases are a match to TRBD1. The CDR3 covers 14 residues. The germline V gene encodes CDR1 MNHEY and CDR2 SVGEGT. The trim removed 2 bases at V and 5 bases at J, leaving 4 bases unmatched. The CDR3 loop is CASSYAGGKTEAFF. CDR3 sequence (DNA): TGTGCCAGCAGTTACGCAGGGGGCAAGACTGAAGCTTTCTTT.

The chain recombines TRBV7-8 with TRBJ2-4; a weak D match, TRBD1 (5 bases). With 5 bases removed from V and 8 bases from J, the gap between germline ends came to 13 bases. The CDR3 is 13 residues long. CDR1 and CDR2 from the germline V gene are SGHVS and FQNEAQ. The CDR3 coding sequence is TGTGCCAGCAGCCGGCCAGGGTCGGACATTCAGTACTTC. It codes for CASSRPGSDIQYF.

CDR3 loop: CSAGTRTYEQYF. In nucleotides, the CDR3 is TGCAGCGCGGGGACTAGAACCTACGAGCAGTACTTC. This chain uses TRBV29-1 with TRBJ2-7; TRBD2 agrees at 8 bases. J lost 2 bases, V lost 7 bases, and 4 bases had no gene match. CDR3 length: 12 amino acids. The germline gives CDR1 SQVTM, CDR2 ANQGSEA.

In regard to this clone: Germline and junction disagree at one end, which may indicate a read error. The sample carries other DNA sequences with the same CDR3. The rearrangement joins TRBV5-1 to TRBJ2-2; 8 bases line up with TRBD1. CDR3 length: 15 amino acids. Germline V CDR1 and CDR2: SGHRS, YFSETQ. CDR3 sequence reads: CASSVGQANTGELFF. The CDR3 nucleotides read TGCGCCAGCAGCGTGGGACAGGCGAATACCGGGGAGCTGTTTTTT.

This clone was counted a single time. The chain employs TRBV20-1 and TRBJ2-5; possibly TRBD1 for D (5 bases). CDR1 is DFQATT and CDR2 is SNEGSKA in the germline V gene (reference sequence). The CDR3 length is 10 residues. The ends were cut back, 7 bases at V and 4 bases at J, with 7 bases in the middle. The CDR3 loop is CSGGGETQYF. In nucleotides, the CDR3 is TGCAGTGGGGGCGGAGAGACCCAGTACTTC.

The chain uses TRBV9 and TRBJ2-3; D call uncertain. The germline V gene has CDR1 SGDLS and CDR2 YYNGEE. This CDR3 is 12 amino acids long. V was cut by 4 bases and J by 5 bases, with 8 bases left in between. The CDR3 protein is CASSSSLDTQYF. As DNA, the CDR3 is TGTGCCAGCAGCAGCTCTTTAGATACGCAGTATTTT.

The chain uses TRBV5-1 and TRBJ2-5; D is undetermined. Germline CDR1 SGHRS, CDR2 YFSETQ. This CDR3 comprises 12 residues. Trimming shortened V by 4 bases and J by 4 bases, and 8 bases separated the two germline ends. The CDR3 DNA is TGCGCCAGCAGCCCGAGAGGAGAGACCCAGTACTTC. It yields the protein CASSPRGETQYF.

The chain recombines TRBV2 with TRBJ1-4; no clear D. The CDR3 sequence is 14 residues long. Per the germline V gene, CDR1 is SNHLY and CDR2 is FYNNEI. Trimming removed 8 bases from V and 5 bases from J, with 15 bases in between. The CDR3 loop is CASQELGVNEKLFF. As DNA, the CDR3 is TGTGCCAGCCAGGAGTTGGGAGTAAATGAAAAACTGTTTTTT.